What follows is one T cell receptor (beta chain) and its context. Its cognate antigen is unknown. CDR1 and CDR2 from the germline V gene are DFQATT and SNEGSKA (reference sequence). Trimming took off 4 bases at V and 6 bases at J, with 9 bases between the two ends. This CDR3 spans 11 amino acids. This entry comes from a study of persistence of HIV-infected CD4 T cells. Overall study findings and caveats: Antigen-responding cells were enriched for degenerate expanded CDR3beta sequences. CMV- and Gag-responding cells had lower TCRbeta richness than CD3/CD28-responding cells.

Anti-CD3/anti-CD28 beads served as a nonspecific positive control stimulus. Sorting of responding CD4+ T cells relied on upregulated CD40 ligand together with CD69. Donors had undetectable plasma HIV-1 RNA, under 50 copies/mL, for 4+ years. Sequencing used immunoSEQ version 4 in survey mode. The repertoire was sequenced with immunoSEQ multiplex PCR; TCRdb's copy has only in-frame clones and lacks some. The repertoire holds tens of thousands of clones, with about 87% as singletons. This material consisted of CD4+ T cells sorted from PBMCs after roughly 18-hour stimulation, taken from a patient who received antiretroviral therapy. The source is an adult woman with HIV who was CMV-seropositive. V usage is TRBV20-1 and J usage is TRBJ1-1; D gene uncertain. CDR3 loop: CSATSSAEAFF. DNA for the CDR3: TGCAGTGCTACTAGTAGCGCTGAAGCTTTCTTT.